A single T cell receptor beta chain is shown here with its context. Ten or more counts support this clonotype. The antigen it binds to is not known. The input lacks base qualities; no much larger clone sits a single base away. The data derive from a study of T cells in Graves' hyperthyroidism and ophthalmopathy (dated by TCRdb to the late 2010s). Context from the whole study: Peripheral blood samples were taken at initial diagnosis, before any treatment was given. To identify TCR V-J signatures that set the groups apart, the researchers used a discovery cohort of 100 patients, made up of roughly 45 with Graves' ophthalmopathy and about 59 with stable Graves' hyperthyroidism. Whether ophthalmopathy could be predicted prospectively was tested in an independent validation cohort made up of 18 hyperthyroidism patients plus 17 patients who later progressed to ophthalmopathy. The roughly 94 discovery patients were randomly divided into training and test sets at a 7:3 ratio. In addition, the study compared T-cell repertoires in thyroid tissue and in blood from 6 or 7 Graves' hyperthyroidism patients. After sampling, hyperthyroidism patients received methimazole starting at 30 mg daily, and ophthalmopathy patients received high-dose intravenous methylprednisolone. According to the paper, TCR Vbeta CDR3 sequencing was carried out on 135 peripheral blood samples, which came from fewer than 50 ophthalmopathy, approximately 78 hyperthyroidism and approximately 17 progressor patients. What the study reported, not specific to this receptor: In validation, progression to ophthalmopathy was predicted by the model with around 71% sensitivity and just over 72% specificity, a median of roughly 6 months before onset. Most expanded thyroid clonotypes (frequency above 0.001) were also detected in blood, suggesting blood repertoires may reflect thyroid immune responses. A model built on a 13 V-J signature distinguished ophthalmopathy from stable hyperthyroidism, reaching roughly 88% sensitivity and 81.08% specificity in cross-validation and 80%/75% in testing. Sample size was not statistically predetermined, and blinding of investigators to group allocation was not performed.

Including cysteine and phenylalanine, the CDR3 has 14 amino acids. The sequence is cut down to CDR3 DNA, 42 bases in frame from base 1. The germline V gene (reference sequence) supplies CDR1 MNHEY and CDR2 SMNVEV. Unmatched junction bases come to 0, with V trimmed by 3 bases and J by 5 bases. In the ophthalmopathy patients, disease was moderately to severely active, with a Clinical Activity Score of 3 or more, a NOSPECS grade of 4 or more, and a duration of less than 3 months. Exclusion was applied to patients with uncontrolled infections, other autoimmune diseases, pregnancy or lactation. Diagnoses were based on clinical symptoms, serum thyroxine and TRAb, thyroid ultrasound and orbital computed tomography. PBMCs were separated from 10 ml of fresh peripheral blood using Ficoll-Paque density gradient centrifugation. Total RNA was extracted using Trizol reagent, and RNA quality was assessed on an Agilent 2100 Bioanalyzer.

The TCR beta CDR3 regions were amplified from RNA transcripts. For the first round of RT-PCR on the TCR CDR3, the HTBI primer set was used together with the Qiagen OneStep RT-PCR kit. The libraries were constructed in a second round of multiplex PCR and then size-selected and purified. Libraries were sequenced paired-end with 100 bp reads on an Illumina HiSeq2000. In the authors' own workflow: SOAPnuke was used to process the raw data, with reads discarded if the reads contained adapters or uncalled bases, had a mean Phred below 15, or lacked an exact constant-primer or identifier match. COPE v1.2.5 was used to merge the high-quality paired reads, and each unique nucleotide sequence was defined as a clonotype. Clonotypes were aligned to IMGT TRBV, TRBD and TRBJ reference segments using MiTCR v1.1. Only V-J combinations with frequency above 0.0001, covering approximately 99% of repertoires, were analysed. The TCS score was defined as F50 (clonal expansion) divided by E x V (chaos), with BLOSUM62-based TCRdist calculated between CDR3 peptides within each V-J. Welch's t-statistics and random forest reduced approximately 520 V-J features to around 14, which were used in a naive Bayes classifier (R e1071). Clones were called with MiXCR by TCRdb after fastp trimmed the public reads at Q25, and only in-frame beta chains were retained. Every distinct CDR3 protein forms one entry, paired with its most common genes and DNA. The V and J calls and clone size are TCRdb's, not the authors'. The sample has 490,000 or so distinct CDR3 sequences on record, approximately 20% of them singletons. The ten largest clones represent roughly 47% of the sample.

The sequenced material came from blood. This chain is built from TRBV27 and TRBJ2-1; 11 central bases correspond to TRBD2. This TCR derives from a man between 40 and 49 years old with Graves' ophthalmopathy. CDR3 sequence: CASSLTSGNNEQFF. The DNA sequence is given as TGTGCCAGCAGTTTGACTAGCGGGAACAATGAGCAGTTCTTC.